A selection of T cell receptor beta chains follows, all from one sample in a study of blood T cell repertoires in COVID-19. Generated by immunoSEQ multiplex PCR, the TCRdb table keeps only in-frame clones and is missing some. The sample yields some 210,000 clones, approximately 90% seen once. Source material: peripheral blood. These receptors were taken from a man between 60 and 75 years old with COVID-19, enrolled during active disease. CDR3s include the opening cysteine and the closing phenylalanine or tryptophan. The D gene is left open where the match is weak. Rows may omit the clone size; those that give it use once, few, many or a size class.

V	J	size	D	CDR3	DNA
TRBV27	TRBJ2-1	-	TRBD2	CATRRAGVSGEQFF	TGTGCCACCCGGAGGGCGGGAGTTTCCGGTGAGCAGTTCTTC
TRBV19	TRBJ1-2	-	TRBD1	CASSIQGTGNYGYTF	TGTGCCAGTAGTATTCAGGGGACAGGGAACTATGGCTACACCTTC
TRBV13	TRBJ2-1	-	-	CASSLDGIGEREQFF	TGTGCCAGCAGCTTAGATGGAATAGGAGAAAGGGAGCAGTTCTTC
TRBV28	TRBJ1-2	-	-	CASSDNGYTF	TGTGCCAGCAGTGACAATGGCTACACCTTC
TRBV18	TRBJ1-5	-	-	CASSPQGVSNQPQHF	TGTGCCAGCTCGCCCCAGGGCGTGAGCAATCAGCCCCAGCATTTT
TRBV11-2	TRBJ2-1	once	TRBD1	CASSFGQVGRNEQFF	TGTGCCAGCAGCTTCGGACAGGTGGGGCGGAATGAGCAGTTCTTC
TRBV18	TRBJ1-1	-	-	CASSPQGAGVNTEAFF	TGTGCCAGCTCACCGCAGGGAGCGGGGGTGAACACTGAAGCTTTCTTT
TRBV6-2/TRBV6-3	TRBJ2-7	-	TRBD2	CASSYDRGRWYEQYF	TGTGCCAGCAGTTACGATCGCGGGAGGTGGTACGAGCAGTACTTC
TRBV6-5	TRBJ1-6	-	TRBD1	CASADRKGSPLHF	TGTGCCAGCGCGGACAGGAAGGGCTCACCCCTCCACTTT
TRBV30	TRBJ1-5	-	-	CAWSRMGTGNQPQHF	TGTGCCTGGAGTAGAATGGGCACCGGCAATCAGCCCCAGCATTTT
TRBV10-1	TRBJ1-1	-	TRBD1	CASSESGTGGTEAFF	TGCGCCAGCAGTGAGTCGGGGACAGGGGGGACTGAAGCTTTCTTT
TRBV12-3/TRBV12-4	TRBJ1-1	-	-	CASSLGQGREAFF	TGTGCCAGCAGTTTAGGTCAGGGGCGTGAGGCTTTCTTT
TRBV5-1	TRBJ2-3	-	-	CASSFEGLRAIDTQYF	TGCGCCAGCAGCTTCGAGGGACTTCGAGCCATAGATACGCAGTATTTT
TRBV28	TRBJ2-3	-	TRBD2	CATMRGGGGPDTQYF	TGTGCCACCATGCGGGGCGGGGGGGGGCCAGATACGCAGTATTTT
TRBV6-2/TRBV6-3	TRBJ1-5	-	TRBD1	CASSYSRGIGQPQHF	TGTGCCAGCAGTTATTCCAGGGGGATCGGACAGCCCCAGCATTTT
TRBV18	TRBJ2-2	-	-	CASSELKSGELFF	TGTGCCAGCTCAGAGTTGAAATCCGGGGAGCTGTTTTTT
TRBV25-1	TRBJ1-6	once	-	CASSEARQGNSPLHF	TGTGCCAGCAGTGAAGCTCGCCAGGGTAATTCACCCCTCCACTTT
TRBV18	TRBJ1-1	-	-	CASSPTVNTEAFF	TGTGCCAGCTCACCAACGGTGAACACTGAAGCTTTCTTT
TRBV7-3	TRBJ2-1	few	TRBD2	CASSLGGTSTYNEQFF	TGTGCCAGCAGCTTGGGGGGGACTAGTACCTACAATGAGCAGTTCTTC
TRBV10-2	TRBJ2-2	-	-	CASGGGRGTGELFF	TGCGCCAGCGGGGGGGGCAGGGGCACCGGGGAGCTGTTTTTT
TRBV28	TRBJ1-1	-	-	CASGAGPTEAFF	TGTGCCAGCGGAGCAGGGCCCACTGAAGCTTTCTTT
TRBV21-1	TRBJ1-1	-	-	CASRAGPTGGWNTEAFF	TGTGCCAGCAGGGCGGGACCGACAGGGGGCTGGAACACTGAAGCTTTCTTT
TRBV2	TRBJ2-3	-	-	CASSGVARTDTQYF	TGTGCCAGCAGTGGCGTTGCGAGGACAGATACGCAGTATTTT
TRBV28	TRBJ1-3	-	-	CASSHASTIYF	TGTGCCAGCAGCCACGCTAGCACCATATATTTT
TRBV9	TRBJ1-1	once	TRBD1	CASRATDRGEAFF	TGTGCCAGCAGGGCCACGGACAGGGGAGAAGCTTTCTTT
TRBV15	TRBJ1-2	-	TRBD1	CATSGDRGNYGYTF	TGTGCCACCAGCGGCGACAGGGGGAACTATGGCTACACCTTC